Below are 6 T cell receptor beta chains sequenced from a single sample in a study of PD-1 blockade in classical Hodgkin lymphoma. As to time point: cycle 4 day 1 (C4D1), after about 6 weeks of nivolumab. Autologous stem cell transplantation was followed by relapse in every patient, and brentuximab vedotin exposure varied. Purification of CD4+ T cells from thawed PBMCs was performed via magnetic negative selection. Method: immunoSEQ multiplex PCR; TCRdb's copy keeps in-frame clones and lacks some. This sample yields around 28,000 clones, of which 70% to 90% are seen a single time; 0.4% to 0.45% belongs to the top ten. The sequencing used CD4+ T cells from blood, collected before the fourth cycle of nivolumab. The receptors derive from a human donor with classical Hodgkin lymphoma.

V gene TRBV15 combines with J gene TRBJ1-2; D is possibly TRBD1 (5 bases). Germline values: CDR1 LNHNV, CDR2 YYDKDF (reference sequence). There are 20 residues in the CDR3. V lost 0 bases and J lost 1, with 24 bases in between. The CDR3 protein is CATSRDSGAVGHYYNYGYTF. The CDR3, as DNA: TGTGCCACCAGCAGAGATTCCGGGGCGGTGGGGCATTATTATAACTATGGCTACACCTTC.

This chain connects TRBV6-1 to TRBJ2-7; D is undetermined. The germline V gene has CDR1 MNHNS and CDR2 SASEGT. The V gene lost 2 bases and the J gene lost 6 bases, with 20 bases spanning the gap. This CDR3 spans 16 amino acids. CDR3 amino acids: CASSEWKGQPLGEQYF. For the CDR3, the DNA is TGTGCCAGCAGTGAATGGAAGGGCCAGCCCCTAGGCGAGCAGTACTTC.

The chain carries TRBV19 and TRBJ2-3, with unresolved D. The CDR3 is 12 amino acids. V was cut by 6 bases and J by 4 bases, with 8 bases left in between. From germline, CDR1 is LNHDA and CDR2 SQIVND (reference sequence). The DNA of the CDR3 is TGTGCCAGTAGGGGTAGTCCAGATACGCAGTATTTT. This codes for CASRGSPDTQYF.

The chain couples TRBV7-2 to TRBJ2-2; 7 bases match TRBD2. J lost 6 bases, V lost 6 bases, and 4 bases had no gene match. Germline CDR1 is SGHTA and CDR2 is FQGNSA. The CDR3 has 13 amino acids. For the CDR3, the DNA is TGTGCCAGCAGGTGGACTAGTCCCGGGGAGCTGTTTTTT. Amino acids: CASRWTSPGELFF.

The chain couples TRBV7-2 to TRBJ2-2; 9 positions agree with TRBD1. CDR3 length: 17 amino acids. J was trimmed by 7 bases and V by 2 bases; bases with no gene match: 11. Germline CDR1 reads SGHTA; CDR2 reads FQGNSA. In DNA, the CDR3 is TGTGCCAGCAGCTTACGGACAGGGGTATTGCGGATCGGGGAGCTGTTTTTT. It yields the protein CASSLRTGVLRIGELFF.

V and J are TRBV7-2 and TRBJ2-1; 9 bases map to TRBD2. With V trimmed by 5 bases and J by 1 base, 6 bases remained unmatched. The CDR3 runs to 16 residues. Germline-derived CDR1 and CDR2 are SGHTA and FQGNSA. This CDR3 reads CASSRPRGGSYNEQFF. In DNA, the CDR3 is TGTGCCAGCAGCCGGCCGCGGGGGGGATCCTACAATGAGCAGTTCTTC.